This is a list of T cell receptor beta chains from one sample in a study of regulatory T cells in long-lasting Graves disease. One entry per CDR3 protein, called by TCRdb with MiXCR from the multiplex PCR reads. The sample holds 320,000 or so distinct CDR3 sequences, 15% to 20% seen once. The input for sequencing was peripheral blood mononuclear cells (PBMCs), taken at new diagnosis, from a patient treated with antithyroid drugs. The origin of the receptors is a female donor with Graves disease. Both conserved end residues are part of each CDR3. The D gene is left open where the match is weak. For some rows the clone size is stated as once, few or many, or as a class when expanded; others skip it.

CDR3 DNA: TGTGCCAGCAGTTTATCAAGGATCGGTCAAGAGACCCAGTACTTC
CDR3 protein: CASSLSRIGQETQYF
J gene: TRBJ2-5
D gene: -
clone size: many
V gene: TRBV12-3/TRBV12-4
CDR3 length: 15

CDR3 DNA: TGCGCCAGCAGCCCAACAGGAACTGGAAACACCATATATTTT
CDR3 protein: CASSPTGTGNTIYF
J gene: TRBJ1-3
D gene: -
clone size: -
V gene: TRBV4-1
CDR3 length: 14

CDR3 DNA: TGTGCCAGCAGCTCGTGGGGGACAGGGGGCAGGTCTGGGGCCAACGTCCTGACTTTC
CDR3 protein: CASSSWGTGGRSGANVLTF
J gene: TRBJ2-6
D gene: TRBD1
clone size: -
V gene: TRBV11-1
CDR3 length: 19

CDR3 DNA: TGTGCCAGCAGCCCCTACGGCGGCACTGAAGCTTTCTTT
CDR3 protein: CASSPYGGTEAFF
J gene: TRBJ1-1
D gene: -
clone size: -
V gene: TRBV7-9
CDR3 length: 13

CDR3 DNA: TGTGCCAGCAGCTTATTAGCCTTGAACACCGGGGAGCTGTTTTTT
CDR3 protein: CASSLLALNTGELFF
J gene: TRBJ2-2
D gene: -
clone size: once
V gene: TRBV11-3
CDR3 length: 15

CDR3 DNA: TGTGCCAGCAGTGATCGAGGCACCCCGGGAGAGACCCAGTACTTC
CDR3 protein: CASSDRGTPGETQYF
J gene: TRBJ2-5
D gene: -
clone size: many
V gene: TRBV25-1
CDR3 length: 15

CDR3 DNA: TGTGCCAGCAGTCCCCCCAATTGGAAGACCCAGTACTTC
CDR3 protein: CASSPPNWKTQYF
J gene: TRBJ2-5
D gene: -
clone size: many
V gene: TRBV12-3/TRBV12-4
CDR3 length: 13

CDR3 DNA: TGTGCCAGCAGCCAAGTAGTTGGTTGGGGCGCCAAAAACATTCAGTACTTC
CDR3 protein: CASSQVVGWGAKNIQYF
J gene: TRBJ2-4
D gene: -
clone size: once
V gene: TRBV3-1
CDR3 length: 17

CDR3 DNA: TGTGCCAGCAGCTTAGGAGGGGAGATTAGGGAGCAGTACTTC
CDR3 protein: CASSLGGEIREQYF
J gene: TRBJ2-7
D gene: -
clone size: many
V gene: TRBV7-9
CDR3 length: 14

CDR3 DNA: TGTGCCAGCGGACGACTTTCTAGCCCCACAGATACGCAGTATTTT
CDR3 protein: CASGRLSSPTDTQYF
J gene: TRBJ2-3
D gene: -
clone size: many
V gene: TRBV7-9
CDR3 length: 15

CDR3 DNA: TGTGCCAGCAGTTTAGGAGGCCTCACCCCATTCTACGAGCAGTACTTC
CDR3 protein: CASSLGGLTPFYEQYF
J gene: TRBJ2-7
D gene: -
clone size: many
V gene: TRBV27
CDR3 length: 16

CDR3 DNA: TGTGCCACCAGGGGCACCAGCAATCAGCCCCAGCATTTT
CDR3 protein: CATRGTSNQPQHF
J gene: TRBJ1-5
D gene: -
clone size: -
V gene: TRBV2
CDR3 length: 13

CDR3 DNA: TGCGCCAGCAGCTCCTGGACAGGGGGCGTAGTCGGCTACACCTTC
CDR3 protein: CASSSWTGGVVGYTF
J gene: TRBJ1-2
D gene: TRBD1
clone size: many
V gene: TRBV5-1
CDR3 length: 15

CDR3 DNA: TGTGCCACCAGCAGAGATGCGGATGCGCGGCAGTACTTC
CDR3 protein: CATSRDADARQYF
J gene: TRBJ2-7
D gene: -
clone size: -
V gene: TRBV15
CDR3 length: 13

CDR3 DNA: TGTGCCAGCAGCTGGGTGGATGTCTCTGGAAACACCATATATTTT
CDR3 protein: CASSWVDVSGNTIYF
J gene: TRBJ1-3
D gene: -
clone size: many
V gene: TRBV28
CDR3 length: 15

CDR3 DNA: TGTGCCAGCAGCCAAGCGACTGGACGGACCGGGGAGCTGTTTTTT
CDR3 protein: CASSQATGRTGELFF
J gene: TRBJ2-2
D gene: -
clone size: many
V gene: TRBV3-1
CDR3 length: 15

CDR3 DNA: TGTGCCAGCAGTGACGAAGGATCTTACAATGAGCAGTTCTTC
CDR3 protein: CASSDEGSYNEQFF
J gene: TRBJ2-1
D gene: -
clone size: -
V gene: TRBV6-1
CDR3 length: 14

CDR3 DNA: TGCGCCAGCAGCCAAGATAGAGGGTTCGAGCAGTTCTTC
CDR3 protein: CASSQDRGFEQFF
J gene: TRBJ2-1
D gene: -
clone size: -
V gene: TRBV4-1
CDR3 length: 13

CDR3 DNA: TGTGCCAGCAGCTTAGCACCCCACACCGGGGAGCTGTTTTTT
CDR3 protein: CASSLAPHTGELFF
J gene: TRBJ2-2
D gene: -
clone size: many
V gene: TRBV7-8
CDR3 length: 14

CDR3 DNA: TGCAGTGCTAGAGCCTTGGACGACTACGAGCAGTACTTC
CDR3 protein: CSARALDDYEQYF
J gene: TRBJ2-7
D gene: -
clone size: few
V gene: TRBV20-1
CDR3 length: 13

CDR3 DNA: TGTGCCAGCAATGGTCAGGGGATCGACGAGCAGTACTTC
CDR3 protein: CASNGQGIDEQYF
J gene: TRBJ2-7
D gene: -
clone size: many
V gene: TRBV2
CDR3 length: 13

CDR3 DNA: TGTGCCAGCAGTCCGACTAGCGCCCAAGAGACCCAGTACTTC
CDR3 protein: CASSPTSAQETQYF
J gene: TRBJ2-5
D gene: TRBD2
clone size: many
V gene: TRBV27
CDR3 length: 14

CDR3 DNA: TGTGCCAGCAGTCGACTTTCCCGGACTAGCGGCAGTTACAATGAGCAGTTCTTC
CDR3 protein: CASSRLSRTSGSYNEQFF
J gene: TRBJ2-1
D gene: TRBD2
clone size: many
V gene: TRBV6-1
CDR3 length: 18

CDR3 DNA: TGCAGTGCTAGCCCGAACAGAGGTGCATCTGGGGCCAACGTCCTGACTTTC
CDR3 protein: CSASPNRGASGANVLTF
J gene: TRBJ2-6
D gene: -
clone size: few
V gene: TRBV20-1
CDR3 length: 17

CDR3 DNA: TGTGCCAGTAGTATTAAGCGGGAGGCTGACGAGCAGTACTTC
CDR3 protein: CASSIKREADEQYF
J gene: TRBJ2-7
D gene: TRBD2
clone size: few
V gene: TRBV19
CDR3 length: 14

CDR3 DNA: TGTGCCAGCAGTTTAAAGGGAATGGAGACCCAGTACTTC
CDR3 protein: CASSLKGMETQYF
J gene: TRBJ2-5
D gene: -
clone size: many
V gene: TRBV28
CDR3 length: 13

CDR3 DNA: TGTGCCTGGAACGGACAGGGCTATAATTCACCCCTCCACTTT
CDR3 protein: CAWNGQGYNSPLHF
J gene: TRBJ1-6
D gene: TRBD1
clone size: -
V gene: TRBV30
CDR3 length: 14

CDR3 DNA: TGTGCCAGCAGTTTGCTGGGGTGGGGGCAAGAGACCCAGTACTTC
CDR3 protein: CASSLLGWGQETQYF
J gene: TRBJ2-5
D gene: -
clone size: many
V gene: TRBV27
CDR3 length: 15

CDR3 DNA: TGTGCCAGCAGTGATCGCCGGCAGGGAAGTCAGCCCCAGCATTTT
CDR3 protein: CASSDRRQGSQPQHF
J gene: TRBJ1-5
D gene: -
clone size: many
V gene: TRBV2
CDR3 length: 15

CDR3 DNA: TGCAGCGTTGAAGAATGGGCGGGAAGCGCAGATACGCAGTATTTT
CDR3 protein: CSVEEWAGSADTQYF
J gene: TRBJ2-3
D gene: -
clone size: many
V gene: TRBV29-1
CDR3 length: 15

CDR3 DNA: TGTGCCAGCAGTACGGGACTAGCGGGAGGGTACTACAATGAGCAGTTCTTC
CDR3 protein: CASSTGLAGGYYNEQFF
J gene: TRBJ2-1
D gene: TRBD2
clone size: once
V gene: TRBV28
CDR3 length: 17

CDR3 DNA: TGCGCCAGCAGCGGTCAGCAAGCCTCCTACGAGCAGTACTTC
CDR3 protein: CASSGQQASYEQYF
J gene: TRBJ2-7
D gene: -
clone size: many
V gene: TRBV5-1
CDR3 length: 14

CDR3 DNA: TGCGCCAGCAGCCAGACCCGAATGGACACAGATACGCAGTATTTT
CDR3 protein: CASSQTRMDTDTQYF
J gene: TRBJ2-3
D gene: -
clone size: few
V gene: TRBV4-1
CDR3 length: 15

CDR3 DNA: TGTGCCAGCAGCTTACCAGGGGGCGCGGGCGGCTACACCTTC
CDR3 protein: CASSLPGGAGGYTF
J gene: TRBJ1-2
D gene: TRBD1
clone size: many
V gene: TRBV11-1
CDR3 length: 14

CDR3 DNA: TGTGCCAGCAGCCAAACCCTGGGACTAGCGGGAGGAAGGAATGAGCAGTTCTTC
CDR3 protein: CASSQTLGLAGGRNEQFF
J gene: TRBJ2-1
D gene: TRBD2
clone size: -
V gene: TRBV4-2
CDR3 length: 18

CDR3 DNA: TGCAGCGTTAGTAAAATTGGAGTTAATGAAAAACTGTTTTTT
CDR3 protein: CSVSKIGVNEKLFF
J gene: TRBJ1-4
D gene: -
clone size: few
V gene: TRBV29-1
CDR3 length: 14

CDR3 DNA: TGTGCCAGCAGCCAAGAAAGGGGACAGGGAGGTGTTTTCAACTATGGCTACACCTTC
CDR3 protein: CASSQERGQGGVFNYGYTF
J gene: TRBJ1-2
D gene: TRBD1
clone size: few
V gene: TRBV14
CDR3 length: 19

CDR3 DNA: TGTGCCAGCAGCTATACGGGCGGCCGGGCTTTCTTT
CDR3 protein: CASSYTGGRAFF
J gene: TRBJ1-1
D gene: -
clone size: few
V gene: TRBV6-1
CDR3 length: 12

CDR3 DNA: TGTGCCAGCAGTGACCAGCGGAACTACAATGAGCAGTTCTTC
CDR3 protein: CASSDQRNYNEQFF
J gene: TRBJ2-1
D gene: -
clone size: -
V gene: TRBV2
CDR3 length: 14

CDR3 DNA: TGTGCCAGCAGATCCGAGACTAGGATGTACAATGAGCAGTTCTTC
CDR3 protein: CASRSETRMYNEQFF
J gene: TRBJ2-1
D gene: -
clone size: few
V gene: TRBV5-4
CDR3 length: 15

CDR3 DNA: TGTGCCAGCAGCCCCGAACAGGGTTACGAGCAGTACTTC
CDR3 protein: CASSPEQGYEQYF
J gene: TRBJ2-7
D gene: -
clone size: many
V gene: TRBV12-3/TRBV12-4
CDR3 length: 13

CDR3 DNA: TGTGCCAGCAGCTTAGTACTAGCCTCCTACGAGCAGTACTTC
CDR3 protein: CASSLVLASYEQYF
J gene: TRBJ2-7
D gene: -
clone size: -
V gene: TRBV7-2
CDR3 length: 14

CDR3 DNA: TGCGCCAGCAGTGCCGGGAATGTAGGAGAGACCCAGTACTTC
CDR3 protein: CASSAGNVGETQYF
J gene: TRBJ2-5
D gene: -
clone size: -
V gene: TRBV6-1
CDR3 length: 14

CDR3 DNA: TGTGCCAGCACCCACAGGGGGGAGCAGTACTTC
CDR3 protein: CASTHRGEQYF
J gene: TRBJ2-7
D gene: TRBD1
clone size: many
V gene: TRBV12-3/TRBV12-4
CDR3 length: 11

CDR3 DNA: TGTGCCAGCATCGGACCAGATACGCAGTATTTT
CDR3 protein: CASIGPDTQYF
J gene: TRBJ2-3
D gene: -
clone size: many
V gene: TRBV2
CDR3 length: 11

CDR3 DNA: TGTGCCAGCAGCCAAGCACTAGCGGGAGGGAAGTACTTC
CDR3 protein: CASSQALAGGKYF
J gene: TRBJ2-7
D gene: TRBD2
clone size: many
V gene: TRBV3-1
CDR3 length: 13

CDR3 DNA: TGTGCCAGCAGCCCCCCCTTAGCGGGAGATCTCGAGCAGTACTTC
CDR3 protein: CASSPPLAGDLEQYF
J gene: TRBJ2-7
D gene: TRBD2
clone size: many
V gene: TRBV7-9
CDR3 length: 15

CDR3 DNA: TGCAGTGCTAGAGATCTCGACAGCGGCTACACCTTC
CDR3 protein: CSARDLDSGYTF
J gene: TRBJ1-2
D gene: -
clone size: many
V gene: TRBV20-1
CDR3 length: 12

CDR3 DNA: TGTGCCAGCAGCGTAGGTAGGGGTTCCTACAATGAGCAGTTCTTC
CDR3 protein: CASSVGRGSYNEQFF
J gene: TRBJ2-1
D gene: -
clone size: few
V gene: TRBV9
CDR3 length: 15

CDR3 DNA: TGTGCCAGCAGCTTGGGAGAGAGAAACTATGGCTACACCTTC
CDR3 protein: CASSLGERNYGYTF
J gene: TRBJ1-2
D gene: -
clone size: -
V gene: TRBV7-8
CDR3 length: 14

CDR3 DNA: TGTGCCAGCAGCGCAGTTTGGGGGGACGAGCAGTACTTC
CDR3 protein: CASSAVWGDEQYF
J gene: TRBJ2-7
D gene: -
clone size: few
V gene: TRBV9
CDR3 length: 13

CDR3 DNA: TGTGCCAGTAGTGGGGACGGGCTTAGGATTGATGAGCAGTTCTTC
CDR3 protein: CASSGDGLRIDEQFF
J gene: TRBJ2-1
D gene: -
clone size: -
V gene: TRBV19
CDR3 length: 15